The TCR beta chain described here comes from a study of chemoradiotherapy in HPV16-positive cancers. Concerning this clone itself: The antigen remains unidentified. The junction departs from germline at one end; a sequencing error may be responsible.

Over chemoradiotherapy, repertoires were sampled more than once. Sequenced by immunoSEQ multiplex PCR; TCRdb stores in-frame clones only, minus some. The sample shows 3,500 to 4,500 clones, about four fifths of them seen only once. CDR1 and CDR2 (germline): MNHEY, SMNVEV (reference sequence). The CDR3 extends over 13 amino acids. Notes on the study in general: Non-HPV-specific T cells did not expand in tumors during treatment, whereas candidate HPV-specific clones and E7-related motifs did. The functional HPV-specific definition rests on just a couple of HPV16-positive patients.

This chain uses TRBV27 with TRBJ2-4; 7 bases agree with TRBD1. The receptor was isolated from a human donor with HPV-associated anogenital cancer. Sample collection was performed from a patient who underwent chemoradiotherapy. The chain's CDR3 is CASRGTAQNIQYF. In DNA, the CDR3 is TGTGCCAGCCGAGGGACAGCCCAAAACATTCAGTACTTC.